These T cell receptor beta chains were read from a single sample in a study of shared T cell receptors in the human thymus. Assay: immunoSEQ multiplex PCR; the TCRdb copy retains only in-frame clones and omits some. Found here are approximately 580,000 clones, 75% to 80% of them singletons; the top ten hold more than 0.01%. Separately, the same data were catalogued under a study of human thymus T cells.

Sequenced sample: thymocytes. All receptors derive from a boy younger than two with a congenital heart defect. Both conserved end residues are trimmed from each CDR3. The order of the fields is J gene, V gene, CDR3 protein.

>TRBJ2-2|TRBV19
ASSTSSERTGELF
>TRBJ2-7|TRBV7-8
ASSPGETYEQY
>TRBJ2-5|TRBV25-1
ASSEGDRDQETQY
>TRBJ2-2|TRBV19
ASSSRDSPRPNTGELF
>TRBJ2-7|TRBV27
ASSSLYEQY
>TRBJ2-4|TRBV7-9
ASSLGGTDIQY
>TRBJ2-1|TRBV7-2
ASSPPGSRAYNEQF
>TRBJ2-1|TRBV7-2
ASSFDRVEWYNEQF
>TRBJ2-1|TRBV4-1
ASSQPTGDMAPSSYNEQF
>TRBJ2-7|TRBV6-5
ASSLTGGRYEQY
>TRBJ2-7|TRBV6-6
ASTGSSGRPRNEQY
>TRBJ1-5|TRBV18
ASSPAIQGRPYSNQPQH
>TRBJ2-5|TRBV7-9
ASRNWEARQSDKTQY
>TRBJ2-3|TRBV5-1
ASSPRPGLAGGPTDTQY
>TRBJ1-2|TRBV2
ASSPDRGLDYGYT
>TRBJ1-1|TRBV19
ASSLIPYLQGRTEAF
>TRBJ2-7|TRBV7-9
ASSSGDRPYEQY
>TRBJ1-2|TRBV9
ASSPTGTGIGYGYT
>TRBJ2-4|TRBV5-1
ASSLAGTGSIRAKNIQY
>TRBJ1-5|TRBV30
AWSPGGDQPQH
>TRBJ2-2|TRBV19
ASSPQGTNTGELF
>TRBJ1-5|TRBV28
ASSPDREYSNQPQH
>TRBJ2-1|TRBV15
ATSRDPPTSGRAVYLDEQF
>TRBJ2-7|TRBV7-8
ASSLRGMCSEQY
>TRBJ2-2|TRBV19
ASRRHTGELF
>TRBJ2-1|TRBV28
ASSLASCGSSYNEQF
>TRBJ2-1|TRBV5-1
ASSLQYHRGQSNEQF
>TRBJ2-5|TRBV5-1
ASSSNQKAGTYKETQY
>TRBJ2-7|TRBV5-1
ASSLDGISYEQY
>TRBJ2-7|TRBV11-2
ASSHKQSGSHEQY
>TRBJ2-7|TRBV25-1
ASSDSPTGSYEQY
>TRBJ2-7|TRBV18
ASSTDRGSYEQY
>TRBJ2-5|TRBV7-2
ASSLGRGETQY
>TRBJ2-7|TRBV7-6
ASSTGSGRASYEQY
>TRBJ2-7|TRBV7-2
ASSFGREGSYEQY
>TRBJ2-2|TRBV2
ASDGGAHTGELF
>TRBJ2-1|TRBV29-1
SVGRGSPYNEQF
>TRBJ2-2|TRBV5-1
ASGLAINTGELF
>TRBJ2-7|TRBV28
ASIARGASYEQY
>TRBJ1-2|TRBV12-5
ASGDGTGDGYT
>TRBJ2-7|TRBV11-1
ASSLGGGGEQY
>TRBJ2-1|TRBV5-1
ASIPGTSGRSFKDEQF
>TRBJ2-7|TRBV2
ASTDRPTVDYEQY
>TRBJ2-1|TRBV5-1
ASSPRGGLYNEQF
>TRBJ2-7|TRBV27
ASRPGLAGIYEQY
>TRBJ2-5|TRBV28
ASSSGTSEFTETQY
>TRBJ2-1|TRBV11-2
ASSLASSRERYNEQF
>TRBJ2-1|TRBV25-1
ASSDPLTRDGNEQF
>TRBJ1-5|TRBV19
ASSILRDRYSNQPQH
>TRBJ2-1|TRBV13
ASSLWTSGRSSYNEQF
>TRBJ1-1|TRBV18
ASSPPSRGNTEAF